This T cell receptor (beta chain) was recovered during a study of blood T cell repertoires in COVID-19. Assay used: immunoSEQ multiplex PCR; TCRdb lists only in-frame clones, some missing. The sample shows approximately 400,000 clones, around nine tenths of them seen only once. This CDR3 is 13 amino acids long. Germline V gene sequence: CDR1 SQVTM, CDR2 ANQGSEA. With 6 bases removed from V and 9 bases from J, the gap between germline ends came to 21 bases. This clonotype was sampled from a woman between 18 and 30 years old who had recovered from COVID-19. The sample was PBMCs or T cells enriched from blood (not recorded which). This chain connects TRBV29-1 to TRBJ2-7; weak D call: TRBD1 (6 bases). For the CDR3, the DNA is TGCAGCGTGTCGGACAGAGGGGCTTGGGGGCAGTACTTC. This codes for CSVSDRGAWGQYF.